This TCR beta chain was captured by sequencing in a study of T-cell memory formation after mild COVID-19. Overall study findings and caveats: Mainly CM and EM harbored the contracting CD4+ clones; mainly EMRA harbored the CD8+ ones.

This clonotype showed up just a few times. Its antigen is unknown. The junction had 7 bases not matched to a gene; V was cut back by 1 base and J by 5 bases. This CDR3 is 16 amino acids long. CDR1 WSHSY and CDR2 SAAADI come from the germline V gene. It was 5'RACE with constant-segment primers that produced the TCR alpha and TCR beta cDNA libraries, which carried sample barcodes and UMIs. In TCRdb, the 5' RACE reads were re-called with MiXCR into one record per CDR3 protein. The sample has 100,000 to 120,000 distinct CDR3 sequences; around 17% are singletons. The V call is TRBV10-2, the J call TRBJ2-5; 10 bases are shared with TRBD2. Sequenced: PBMCs or a T cell subset sorted from them (not recorded which). This sequence originates from a man between 18 and 29 years old who had mild COVID-19 (a few samples of this study predate the infection). Cell type and time point are not known. The CDR3 region is CASSEWSGGAWETQYF. The CDR3 bases are TGCGCCAGCAGTGAGTGGAGCGGGGGGGCCTGGGAGACCCAGTACTTC.